This entry concerns a single TCR beta chain. Its antigen has not been determined. Base qualities are missing; no much larger clone stands one base away. This specimen comes from a study of blood T cell repertoires in COVID-19 (dated by TCRdb to 2018 to 2021). Background for the entire study: Collaborator samples came from the United States, Italy and Spain and covered acute and convalescent phases of COVID-19. Nearly every sample came with metadata listing a de-identified subject ID, COVID-19 status, age in years and sex. The repertoires were made available in a free public database intended to serve as a resource for research on the immune response to SARS-CoV-2. The samples were drawn from two sources: the first 160 participants of the ongoing ImmuneRACE study, and 1,200 or so subjects contributed by 6 global collaborators. The material from the prospective study consisted of cDNA or gDNA derived from T cells, B-cell-depleted T cells, or PBMCs. Subjects who had been exposed to COVID-19, were actively infected with it, or had recovered from it provided the deeply sampled blood TCRbeta repertoires that made up the dataset. Where available, HLA class I and class II types were obtained from metadata supplied by the sample provider rather than from assay-based typing. What the study reported, not specific to this receptor: Clinical and demographic metadata were provided uncurated, with the amount varying by source and participant.

Each collaborating institution followed its own protocols to collect whole blood in K2EDTA tubes. For TCRbeta analysis, collaborators shipped samples as frozen whole blood, isolated PBMCs, or DNA extracted from either of those sample types. The immunoSEQ Assay, a bias-controlled multiplex PCR, was used to amplify TCRbeta CDR3 regions from genomic DNA. As for how the authors treated the data: The number of nucleated cells in each sample was estimated by amplification of reference gene primers within the assay. Sequence reads were collapsed and filtered to measure the absolute abundance of every unique TCRbeta CDR3 rearrangement. Productive Simpson clonality was computed per sample as the square root of Simpson's diversity index over productive rearrangements. TCRdb took this table from immuneACCESS and kept in-frame rearrangements with V and J called. Such tables lack part of the clones; where checked against another copy, unresolved V genes explain under half of the gap, and the rest is unexplained. The DNA gave D and trimming, while V, J and clone size come from that table. For this sample there are some 28,000 clones; 70% to 90% appear just once. The ten largest make up 9.3% of the sample.

V was cut back by 4 bases and J by 1 base, leaving a gap of 14 bases between them. The germline V gene provides CDR1 SGHDN and CDR2 FVKESK. Measured from the cysteine to the phenylalanine, the CDR3 is 15 residues long. The CDR3 DNA has 45 bases and is translated from base 1. This sequence uses TRBV14 and TRBJ2-7, with TRBD2 as a weak D call on 6 bases. The source of this sequence is a human donor in a cohort sampled during active COVID-19. Sequenced material: peripheral blood. Read as DNA, the sequence is TGTGCCAGCAGCCCTCCGGGACTCAGATCCTACGAGCAGTACTTC. The translation is CASSPPGLRSYEQYF.